The source of this T cell receptor (beta chain) is a study of early T cells in non-severe SARS-CoV-2 infection. Study-wide context: Sequencing input comprised bulk RNA from unsorted whole blood; chain pairing was not available.

This clonotype was seen a few times. CDR3 length equals 14 residues. J was trimmed by 7 bases and V by 3 bases; bases with no gene match: 6. Germline V gene lookup returns CDR1 SGHNT and CDR2 YYREEE (reference sequence). The library protocol tagged individual cDNA molecules with unique molecular identifiers. MiXCR was run by TCRdb on the 5' RACE reads, yielding one entry per CDR3 protein. The sample holds under 40,000 distinct CDR3 sequences, almost 6% seen once. The chain uses TRBV5-4 and TRBJ1-4; TRBD1 matches 7 bases. The sequence was collected from an adult who was a healthcare worker with PCR-confirmed SARS-CoV-2 infection or an uninfected control (not recorded which). Sequencing was done on a sample of whole blood. The DNA for the CDR3 is TGTGCCAGCAGCTCGACAGGGACGGGTGAAAAACTGTTTTTT. Amino acids: CASSSTGTGEKLFF.